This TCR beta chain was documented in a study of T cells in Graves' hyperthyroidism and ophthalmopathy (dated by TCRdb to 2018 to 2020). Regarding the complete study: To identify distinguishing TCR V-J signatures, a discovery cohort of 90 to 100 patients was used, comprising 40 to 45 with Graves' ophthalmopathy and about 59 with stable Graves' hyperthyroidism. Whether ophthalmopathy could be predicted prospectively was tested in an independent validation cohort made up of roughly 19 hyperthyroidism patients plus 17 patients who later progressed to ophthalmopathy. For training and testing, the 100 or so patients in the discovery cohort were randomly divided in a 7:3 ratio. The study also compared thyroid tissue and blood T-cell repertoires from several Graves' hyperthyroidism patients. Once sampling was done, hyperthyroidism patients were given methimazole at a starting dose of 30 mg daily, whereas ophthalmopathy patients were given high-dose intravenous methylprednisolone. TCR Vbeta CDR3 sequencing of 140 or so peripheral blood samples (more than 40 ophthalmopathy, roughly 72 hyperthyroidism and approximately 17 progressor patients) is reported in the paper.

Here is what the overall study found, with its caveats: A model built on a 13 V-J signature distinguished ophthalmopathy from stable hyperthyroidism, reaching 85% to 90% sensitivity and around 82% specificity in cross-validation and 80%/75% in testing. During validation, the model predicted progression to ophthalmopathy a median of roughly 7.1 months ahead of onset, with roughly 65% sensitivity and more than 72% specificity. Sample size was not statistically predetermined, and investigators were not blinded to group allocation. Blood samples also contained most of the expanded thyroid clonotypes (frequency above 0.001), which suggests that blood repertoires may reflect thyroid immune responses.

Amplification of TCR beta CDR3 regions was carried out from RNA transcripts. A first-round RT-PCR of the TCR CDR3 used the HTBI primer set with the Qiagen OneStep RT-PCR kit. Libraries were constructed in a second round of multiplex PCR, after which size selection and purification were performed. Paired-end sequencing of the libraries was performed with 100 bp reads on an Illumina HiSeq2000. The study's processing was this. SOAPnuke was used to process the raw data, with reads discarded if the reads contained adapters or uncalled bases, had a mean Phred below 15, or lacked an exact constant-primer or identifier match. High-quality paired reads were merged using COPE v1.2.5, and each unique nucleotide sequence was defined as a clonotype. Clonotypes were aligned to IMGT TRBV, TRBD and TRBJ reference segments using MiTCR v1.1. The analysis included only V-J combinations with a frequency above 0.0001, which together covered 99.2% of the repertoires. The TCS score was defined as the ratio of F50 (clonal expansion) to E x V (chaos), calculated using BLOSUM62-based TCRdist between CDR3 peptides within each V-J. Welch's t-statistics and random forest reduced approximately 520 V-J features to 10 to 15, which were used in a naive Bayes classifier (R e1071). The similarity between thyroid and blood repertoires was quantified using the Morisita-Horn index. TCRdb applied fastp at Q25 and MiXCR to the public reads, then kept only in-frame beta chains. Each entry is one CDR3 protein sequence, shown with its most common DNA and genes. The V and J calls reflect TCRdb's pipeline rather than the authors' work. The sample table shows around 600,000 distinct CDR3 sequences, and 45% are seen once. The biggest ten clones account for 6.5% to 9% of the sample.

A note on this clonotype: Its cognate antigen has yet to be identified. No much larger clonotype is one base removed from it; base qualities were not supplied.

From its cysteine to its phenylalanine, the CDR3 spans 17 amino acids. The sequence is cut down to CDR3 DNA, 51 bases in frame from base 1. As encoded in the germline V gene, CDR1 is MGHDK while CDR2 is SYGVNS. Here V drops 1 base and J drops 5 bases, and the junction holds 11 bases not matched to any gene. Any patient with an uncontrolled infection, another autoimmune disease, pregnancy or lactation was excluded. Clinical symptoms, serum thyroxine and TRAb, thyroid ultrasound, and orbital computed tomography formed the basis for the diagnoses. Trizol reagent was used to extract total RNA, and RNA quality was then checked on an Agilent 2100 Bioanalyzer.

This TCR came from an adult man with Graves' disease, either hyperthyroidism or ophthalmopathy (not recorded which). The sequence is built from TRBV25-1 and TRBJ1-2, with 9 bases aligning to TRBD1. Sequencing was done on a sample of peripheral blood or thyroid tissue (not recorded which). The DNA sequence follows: TGTGCCAGCAGTGAATCGACAGGGGGAAGATTGCGGTATGGCTACACCTTC. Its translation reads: CASSESTGGRLRYGYTF.